These T cell receptor beta chains were read from a single sample in a study of cytomegalovirus exposure and HLA in healthy donors. TCRdb's table, derived via immunoSEQ multiplex PCR, lists solely in-frame clones and lacks some. Here the sample spans approximately 220,000 clones, over 80% being singletons. The sample taken for sequencing was PBMCs. The receptor source for this set is a man in his forties in good health and CMV-seropositive. The CDR3 runs from the conserved cysteine through the conserved F or W. The D gene is left open where the match is weak. Part of the rows lack a size; the others show once, few, many or a class for expanded clones.

CASSFSGGNNEQFF | TGTGCCAGCAGTTTTAGCGGGGGAAACAATGAGCAGTTCTTC | . | TRBJ2-1 | TRBD2 | TRBV27
CASSEWTGDSGYTF | TGTGCCAGCAGTGAATGGACAGGAGACTCGGGCTACACCTTC | . | TRBJ1-2 | TRBD1 | TRBV2
CASSRGLVRTGELFF | TGTGCCAGCAGCCGAGGACTAGTGCGGACCGGGGAGCTGTTTTTT | . | TRBJ2-2 | TRBD2 | TRBV6-5
CAWSVTGRNQPQHF | TGTGCCTGGAGCGTGACAGGGAGAAATCAGCCCCAGCATTTT | . | TRBJ1-5 | TRBD1 | TRBV30
CASSLDYGGNEQFF | TGTGCCAGCAGTTTGGACTACGGTGGCAATGAGCAGTTCTTC | . | TRBJ2-1 | . | TRBV6-6
CASSHSGAETQYF | TGTGCCAGCAGCCACTCAGGGGCAGAGACCCAGTACTTC | . | TRBJ2-5 | . | TRBV14
CASSSRTGGETQYF | TGTGCCAGTAGTTCAAGGACAGGGGGGGAGACCCAGTACTTC | . | TRBJ2-5 | TRBD1 | TRBV19
CASSLELGQGRSNYGYTF | TGTGCCAGCAGCTTGGAGCTGGGACAGGGGCGATCTAACTATGGCTACACCTTC | . | TRBJ1-2 | TRBD1 | TRBV5-4
CASSETGGDTQYF | TGTGCCAGCAGTGAAACGGGAGGGGATACGCAGTATTTT | . | TRBJ2-3 | TRBD2 | TRBV6-1
CASSRTVYSNQPQHF | TGTGCCAGCAGCCGGACAGTTTATAGCAATCAGCCCCAGCATTTT | . | TRBJ1-5 | . | TRBV28
CASSVIAGAYNEQFF | TGTGCCAGCAGCGTTATAGCGGGAGCATACAATGAGCAGTTCTTC | . | TRBJ2-1 | TRBD2 | TRBV5-7
CASSSRLAEGYNEQFF | TGTGCCAGCAGCTCCCGACTAGCGGAGGGGTACAATGAGCAGTTCTTC | once | TRBJ2-1 | TRBD2 | TRBV7-9
CAWRTSTGGTIYF | TGTGCCTGGAGGACTAGCACGGGCGGAACCATATATTTT | once | TRBJ1-3 | . | TRBV30
CSSSFVARGLAYEQYF | TGTTCCAGCAGCTTTGTGGCCAGGGGACTAGCCTACGAGCAGTACTTC | . | TRBJ2-7 | TRBD2 | TRBV7-9
CASSASQGGAGGYTF | TGTGCCAGTAGTGCTTCACAGGGGGGGGCAGGTGGCTACACCTTC | . | TRBJ1-2 | TRBD1 | TRBV19